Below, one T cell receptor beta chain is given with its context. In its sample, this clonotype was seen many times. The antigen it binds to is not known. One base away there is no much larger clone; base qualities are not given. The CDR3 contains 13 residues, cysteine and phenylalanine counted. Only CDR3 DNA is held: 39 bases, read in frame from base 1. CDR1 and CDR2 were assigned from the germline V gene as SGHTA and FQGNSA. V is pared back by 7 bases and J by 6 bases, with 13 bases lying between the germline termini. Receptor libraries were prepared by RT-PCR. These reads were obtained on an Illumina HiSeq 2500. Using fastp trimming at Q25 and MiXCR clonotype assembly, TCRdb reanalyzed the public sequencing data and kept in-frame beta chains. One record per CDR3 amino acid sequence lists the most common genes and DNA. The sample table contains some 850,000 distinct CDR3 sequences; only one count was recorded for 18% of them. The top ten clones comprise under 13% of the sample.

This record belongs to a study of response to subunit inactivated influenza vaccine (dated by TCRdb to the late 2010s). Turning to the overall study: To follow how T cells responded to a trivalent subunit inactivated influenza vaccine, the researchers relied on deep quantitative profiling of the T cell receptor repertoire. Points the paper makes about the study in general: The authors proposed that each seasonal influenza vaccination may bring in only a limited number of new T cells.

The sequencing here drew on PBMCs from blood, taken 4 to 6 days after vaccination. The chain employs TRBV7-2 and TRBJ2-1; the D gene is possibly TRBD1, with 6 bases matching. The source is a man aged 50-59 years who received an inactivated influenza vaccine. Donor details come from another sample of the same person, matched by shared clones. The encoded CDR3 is CASNQGHGNEQFF. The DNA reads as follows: TGTGCCAGCAACCAGGGACACGGCAATGAGCAGTTCTTC.